This TCR beta chain was documented in a study of T cells after yellow fever vaccination. General study findings and limits: Contamination by abundant bulk-population clonotypes could be present in FACS-sorted repertoires.

J was trimmed by 8 bases and V by 7 bases; bases with no gene match: 2. This CDR3 comprises 12 residues. Production of TCR cDNA was by 5'RACE template switching, which also added a universal primer site and UMIs. Via MiXCR, TCRdb re-called the 5' RACE reads, giving one row per CDR3 protein. The sample holds 250,000 or so distinct CDR3 sequences, approximately 6.8% seen once. As concerns this clonotype: Its antigen is as yet unknown.

J is TRBJ2-1 and V is TRBV12-3 or TRBV12-4, with 10 bases that match TRBD2. The source material was CD4+ T cells sorted from PBMCs, sampled on the day of the yellow fever booster vaccination. This TCR was recovered from a man aged 30 to 39 who received the YFV17D yellow fever vaccine. The CDR3 bases are TGTGCCAGCAATGGACTAGCGGATGAGCAGTTCTTC. The encoded protein is CASNGLADEQFF.